This T cell receptor (beta chain) emerged from a study of shared clonotypes between healthy human individuals. The repertoire was sequenced with immunoSEQ multiplex PCR; TCRdb's copy has only in-frame clones and lacks some. This table has about 2.2 million clones, roughly 91% appearing once. This CDR3 has 14 residues. CDR1 and CDR2 from the germline V gene are MNHNS and SASEGT. V shed 5 bases and J 2 bases; nucleotides not matched to a gene: 6. Terminally differentiated effector memory CD45RA+ cells were left out of the naive CD8 fraction, which was CD45RO-negative and positively selected for CCR7. The receptor was isolated from a man between 18 and 29 years old in good health. Some clones in this sample may be carry-over from other donors' samples. The chain is built from TRBV6-1 and TRBJ2-7; 7 bases match TRBD1. The material sequenced was naive CD8+ T cells from PBMCs. In DNA, the CDR3 is TGTGCCAGCAGTCCCCGGGACAGAGCCTACGAGCAGTACTTC. Protein sequence: CASSPRDRAYEQYF.